Only a few counts were recorded for the clone carrying this T cell receptor beta chain. The data were taken from a study of T cells in Graves' hyperthyroidism and ophthalmopathy. RNA transcripts gave rise to amplified TCR beta CDR3 regions. HTBI primers drove first-round RT-PCR of the TCR CDR3. A single record per CDR3 protein comes from TCRdb applying MiXCR to the multiplex PCR reads. The sample lists almost 50,000 distinct CDR3 sequences; approximately 53% were seen once. CDR1 and CDR2 (germline): SGDLS, YYNGEE. The CDR3 totals 14 residues. The V end lost 2 bases, the J end lost 1 base, and 9 bases lay between the germline ends.

The chain is built from TRBV9 and TRBJ1-1; no firm D call. Sequences were obtained from peripheral blood or thyroid tissue (not recorded which). This TCR derives from a young man with Graves' hyperthyroidism. CDR3 DNA sequence: TGTGCCAGCAGCGTTTGGCAGGAGAACACTGAAGCTTTCTTT. Its protein product is CASSVWQENTEAFF.